This T cell receptor (beta chain) stems from a study of Graves' ophthalmopathy and Graves' hyperthyroidism. RNA transcripts served as template for amplifying TCR beta CDR3 sequences. The first round was an RT-PCR with HTBI primers, and the second round was a multiplex PCR. TCRdb reprocessed the multiplex PCR reads with MiXCR, giving one entry per CDR3 protein. Of 650,000 to 900,000 distinct CDR3 sequences listed, roughly 40% are singletons. Regarding the study as a whole: Stable hyperthyroidism and ophthalmopathy were told apart by a 13-signature model, which achieved about 88% sensitivity and nearly 84% specificity.

V lost 7 bases and J lost 4, with 13 bases in between. This CDR3 spans 13 amino acids. Germline V gene lookup returns CDR1 SEHNR and CDR2 FQNEAQ (reference sequence). Ophthalmopathic donors had moderate-to-severe activity, CAS ≥3 and NOSPECS ≥4, with disease that had lasted under 3 months. Enrollment excluded any patients with other autoimmune diseases, uncontrolled infections, pregnancy or lactation. Establishment of the diagnosis relied upon clinical symptoms, serum thyroxine, TRAb, thyroid ultrasound and orbital computed tomography. This clonotype has just a few counts. What it recognizes is unknown.

The source is an adult man with Graves' ophthalmopathy. This rearrangement joins TRBV7-9 to TRBJ1-1, with no clear D. The specimen sequenced was peripheral blood. CDR3 sequence: CASIGQVATEAFF. DNA of the CDR3: TGTGCCAGCATTGGGCAGGTGGCCACTGAAGCTTTCTTT.